What follows are 23 T cell receptor beta chains derived from one specimen sequenced in a study of T cell responses to AZD1222 COVID-19 vaccine. The data were produced by immunoSEQ multiplex PCR, yet TCRdb's version contains in-frame clones alone and is incomplete. Of some 180,000 clones listed, approximately 93% are singletons. Specimen: peripheral blood, collected 28 days after the second AZD1222 dose. The receptor set was obtained from an adult who received the AZD1222 COVID-19 vaccine.

The table lists this clone with a few counts. V usage is TRBV19 and J usage is TRBJ1-1; D remains unclear. CDR1 is LNHDA, CDR2 SQIVND, per germline (reference sequence). Between the trimmed V and J ends, which lost 3 bases and 3 bases, there was a span of 14 bases. This CDR3 has 15 amino acids. The CDR3 DNA reads TGTGCCAGTAGTATTTCCGGGTTTCCTTACACTGAAGCTTTCTTT. Its protein is CASSISGFPYTEAFF.

This chain joins TRBV29-1 and TRBJ2-2, with D perhaps TRBD2 (5 bases). V lost 4 bases, J lost 1 base, and 16 bases lay in between. The CDR3 has 16 residues. CDR1 is SQVTM and CDR2 is ANQGSEA in the germline V gene. The CDR3 sequence is CSVVIWTQGNTGELFF. CDR3 coding DNA: TGCAGCGTTGTTATATGGACTCAAGGGAACACCGGGGAGCTGTTTTTT.

This chain connects TRBV7-8 to TRBJ1-6; tentative D call: TRBD1 (6 bases). Germline lookup yields CDR1 SGHVS and CDR2 FQNEAQ. Trimming shortened V by 3 bases and J by 7 bases, and 19 bases separated the two germline ends. The CDR3 length is 17 residues. This CDR3 reads CASSFRIGGGLNSPLHF. The CDR3 DNA sequence: TGTGCCAGCAGCTTCCGGATAGGGGGGGGTTTGAATTCACCCCTCCACTTT.

The chain couples TRBV5-1 to TRBJ2-3, with 10 bases lining up with TRBD1. J gave up 8 bases and V 4 bases, and 7 bases lay outside the gene matches. Germline loops: CDR1 SGHRS, CDR2 YFSETQ. The CDR3 is 14 residues long. This CDR3 is CASSLGTGAPTQYF. The CDR3 DNA reads as TGCGCCAGCAGCCTCGGGACAGGGGCTCCTACGCAGTATTTT.

The gene calls are TRBV19 and TRBJ1-3, with a tentative D call TRBD1 (5 bases). Trimming shortened V by 10 bases and J by 0 bases, and 16 bases separated the two germline ends. Germline V gives CDR1 LNHDA, CDR2 SQIVND (reference sequence). The CDR3 totals 15 residues. The CDR3 loop reads CATSGWGSSGNTIYF. Written as DNA, the CDR3 is TGTGCCACCTCAGGGTGGGGAAGCTCTGGAAACACCATATATTTT.

The chain has TRBV7-2 and TRBJ1-4; the D gene is possibly TRBD1 (5 bases). CDR1 is SGHTA, CDR2 FQGNSA, per germline. Trimming left V 5 bases short and J 8 bases short, with 15 bases between. This CDR3 comprises 14 residues. The CDR3 DNA reads TGTGCCAGCAGCCGGGACGGTATGGAAGAAAAACTGTTTTTT. Its translation: CASSRDGMEEKLFF.

The chain couples TRBV6-5 to TRBJ2-5; maybe TRBD1 (6 bases). The germline V gene encodes CDR1 MNHEY and CDR2 SVGAGI. CDR3 length: 14 amino acids. The V and J ends lost 7 bases and 14 bases respectively, with 26 bases between them. The CDR3: CASISSLGTPTLYF. Here the CDR3 DNA reads TGTGCCAGCATCTCCTCTCTGGGGACACCTACGCTCTACTTC.

This rearrangement joins TRBV24-1 to TRBJ2-1, with TRBD2 matching 11 bases. V was clipped by 6 bases and J by 8 bases; unmatched bases: 8. Germline V lookup: CDR1 KGHDR, CDR2 SFDVKD. The CDR3 runs to 15 residues. The DNA for the CDR3 is TGTGCCACCAGTACACCTAGCGGGAGGAGGCATGAGCAGTTCTTC. As protein: CATSTPSGRRHEQFF.

The CDR3 sequence: CASSVGRDSYEQYF. The CDR3 coding sequence is TGTGCCAGCAGCGTAGGAAGGGACTCCTACGAGCAGTACTTC. J is TRBJ2-7 and V is TRBV9; D unresolved. The CDR3 is 14 residues long. V was cut by 0 bases and J by 0 bases, with 7 bases left in between. The V gene's germline CDR1 is SGDLS and CDR2 YYNGEE.

V gene TRBV10-2 combines with J gene TRBJ2-5, with a possible D match to TRBD2 (6 bases). V dropped 6 bases and J dropped 0 bases, with 17 bases sitting between them. Looked up from germline, CDR1 is WSHSY and CDR2 is SAAADI. This CDR3 is built from 16 residues. DNA of the CDR3: TGCGCCAGCAGCCGCGGATTTGGGGGGAACCAAGAGACCCAGTACTTC. Translation: CASSRGFGGNQETQYF.

Concerning this clone itself: Distinct nucleotide sequences in the sample also encode this CDR3. This chain uses TRBV12-3 or TRBV12-4 with TRBJ1-2; D gene unclear. The length of the CDR3 is 13 residues. V lost 2 bases and J 4 bases, leaving 8 bases between the germline ends. CDR3 nucleotide sequence: TGTGCCAGCAGTTTAAGGGCAGGCTATGGCTACACCTTC. It codes for CASSLRAGYGYTF.

The chain has TRBV29-1 and TRBJ1-1; D is unclear. Germline V CDR1 and CDR2: SQVTM, ANQGSEA. The CDR3 covers 13 residues. Trimming shortened V by 2 bases and J by 1 base, and 8 bases separated the two germline ends. In DNA form, the CDR3 reads TGCAGCGTTGAAAGGAGGGCGAACACTGAAGCTTTCTTT. Its translation: CSVERRANTEAFF.

The chain carries TRBV28 and TRBJ1-2; D remains ambiguous. From germline, CDR1 is MDHEN and CDR2 SYDVKM. The CDR3 runs 12 residues. V was cut by 1 base and J by 4 bases, with 4 bases left in between. In nucleotides, the CDR3 is TGTGCCAGCAGTTTATCTGTCTATGGCTACACCTTC. It translates to CASSLSVYGYTF.

V gene TRBV30 combines with J gene TRBJ2-7; 9 nucleotides agree with TRBD1. The CDR3 is 14 amino acids. Germline V gene sequence: CDR1 GTSNPN, CDR2 SVGIG (reference sequence). J lost 2 bases, V lost 4 bases, and 6 bases had no gene match. In DNA form, the CDR3 reads TGTGCCTGGAAGAGACAGGGGGGACCCTACGAGCAGTACTTC. Protein: CAWKRQGGPYEQYF.

The rearrangement links TRBV5-1 to TRBJ2-6; 9 nucleotides align to TRBD1. CDR3 size: 16 residues. J was trimmed by 2 bases and V by 5 bases; bases with no gene match: 5. Germline CDR1 is SGHRS and CDR2 is YFSETQ. CDR3 protein: CASRIGQGTGANVLTF. For the CDR3, the DNA is TGCGCCAGCAGAATTGGACAGGGGACTGGGGCCAACGTCCTGACTTTC.

This clone was seen only a few times. The chain recombines TRBV9 with TRBJ2-5; D not resolved. This CDR3 comprises 12 residues. Trimming removed 0 bases at V and 1 base at J, with 1 base between. Germline V gene sequence: CDR1 SGDLS, CDR2 YYNGEE. CDR3 sequence: CASSVAQETQYF. The DNA for the CDR3 is TGTGCCAGCAGCGTAGCCCAAGAGACCCAGTACTTC.

CDR3 residues: CASSLDVARRTDTQYF. As DNA, the CDR3 is TGCGCCAGCAGCTTGGACGTAGCGCGTCGCACAGATACGCAGTATTTT. The chain has TRBV5-1 and TRBJ2-3, with a weak D call TRBD2 (5 bases). This CDR3 is built from 16 residues. V was cut by 0 bases and J by 1 base, with 12 bases left in between. Germline values: CDR1 SGHRS, CDR2 YFSETQ.

The chain recombines TRBV3-1 (or the pseudogene TRBV3-2) with TRBJ2-2; 7 nucleotides agree with TRBD2. The germline V gene has CDR1 LGHDT and CDR2 YNNKEL (reference sequence). The length of the CDR3 is 16 residues. V lost 6 bases to trimming and J lost 6 bases; unmatched junction nucleotides: 13. The CDR3 here is CASSPRMGRVAGELFF. In DNA, the CDR3 is TGTGCCAGCAGTCCAAGGATGGGGAGGGTGGCCGGGGAGCTGTTTTTT.

The rearrangement joins TRBV9 to TRBJ1-2; TRBD1 might be the D (5 bases). This CDR3 is built from 15 residues. The V and J ends lost 4 bases and 6 bases respectively, with 19 bases between them. CDR1 is SGDLS and CDR2 is YYNGEE in the germline V gene. This CDR3 is CASSTSEGMSNGYTF. The CDR3 DNA reads as TGTGCCAGCAGCACTAGCGAGGGGATGAGTAATGGCTACACCTTC.

The table lists this clone with a few counts. This chain joins TRBV7-6 and TRBJ2-3; 10 bases align to TRBD2. V lost 4 bases, J lost 3 bases, and 10 bases stayed unmatched. This CDR3 has 17 amino acids. Germline V gene data show CDR1 as SGHVS and CDR2 as FNYEAQ. CDR3 in amino acids: CASSYNSPGLATDTQYF. CDR3 bases: TGTGCCAGCAGCTACAACTCCCCGGGACTAGCGACAGATACGCAGTATTTT. The variable domain in full, with the rest retrieved from reference TRBV7-6 and TRBJ2-3, is GAGVSQSPRYKVTKRGQDVALRCDPISGHVSLYWYRQALGQGPEFLTYFNYEAQQDKSGLPNDRFSAERPEGSISTLTIQRTEQRDSAMYRCASSYNSPGLATDTQYFGPGTRLTVL.

The CDR3: CASSFNRGQTQHF. In DNA, the CDR3 is TGTGCCAGCAGCTTTAACAGGGGGCAAACCCAGCATTTT. The rearrangement joins TRBV11-2 to TRBJ1-5; 9 bases are shared with TRBD1. The CDR3 runs to 13 residues. V gave up 3 bases and J gave up 11 bases; unmatched junction bases: 5. Germline CDR1 and CDR2: SGHAT and FQNNGV.

This rearrangement joins TRBV28 to TRBJ1-2, with 11 bases aligning to TRBD1. CDR1 is MDHEN and CDR2 is SYDVKM in the germline V gene. After removal of 4 bases from V and 4 bases from J, the junction contained 11 bases not matched to a gene. The CDR3 length is 17 residues. The CDR3 sequence: CASSSRPGQGEGYGYTF. The DNA for the CDR3 is TGTGCCAGCAGTTCAAGACCGGGACAGGGGGAGGGCTATGGCTACACCTTC.

V gene TRBV18 combines with J gene TRBJ1-5, with 9 bases identical to TRBD1. The CDR3 runs 15 residues. The junction had 6 bases not matched to a gene; V was cut back by 5 bases and J by 4 bases. In germline, CDR1 is KGHSH, CDR2 LQKENI. Here the CDR3 DNA reads TGTGCCAGCTCAGGGGACAGGGCAACAAATCAGCCCCAGCATTTT. Encoded protein: CASSGDRATNQPQHF.